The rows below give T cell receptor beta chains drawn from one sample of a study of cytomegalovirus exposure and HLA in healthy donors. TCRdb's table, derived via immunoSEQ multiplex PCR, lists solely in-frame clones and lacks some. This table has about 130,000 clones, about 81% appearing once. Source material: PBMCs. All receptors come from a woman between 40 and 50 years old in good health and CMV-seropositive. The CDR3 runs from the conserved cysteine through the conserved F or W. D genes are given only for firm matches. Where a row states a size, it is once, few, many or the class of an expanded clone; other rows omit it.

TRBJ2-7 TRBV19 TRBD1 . TGTGCCAGTAGTCCGGGACAGGGGCCCTACGAGCAGTACTTC CASSPGQGPYEQYF
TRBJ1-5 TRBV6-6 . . TGTGCCAGCAGTTACTACAGGGATAGCAATCAGCCCCAGCATTTT CASSYYRDSNQPQHF
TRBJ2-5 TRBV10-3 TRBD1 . TGTGCCATCAGTCGTGGTCCCTTGACAGGGGTGGGAGAGACCCAGTACTTC CAISRGPLTGVGETQYF
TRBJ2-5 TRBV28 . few TGTGCCAGCAGCCTCGGTCTGCGCCATAGGGAGGAGACCCAGTACTTC CASSLGLRHREETQYF
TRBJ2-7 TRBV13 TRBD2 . TGTGCCAGCAGCTCAGATCCGGGGGGGCCGAGCGAGCAGTACTTC CASSSDPGGPSEQYF
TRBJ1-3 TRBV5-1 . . TGCGCCAGCAGCTTGGCGCCGGGAAACTCTGGAAACACCATATATTTT CASSLAPGNSGNTIYF
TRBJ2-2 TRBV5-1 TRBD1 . TGCGCCAGCAGCTTGGGAGAGGACAGGTTAAACACCGGGGAGCTGTTTTTT CASSLGEDRLNTGELFF
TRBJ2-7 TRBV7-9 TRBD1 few TGTGCCAGCAGCACCCCGGGACAGGGAACAGCGATGGGAGAGCAGTACTTC CASSTPGQGTAMGEQYF
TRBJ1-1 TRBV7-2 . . TGTGCCAGCAGCTTCGAATCGGTGAACACTGAAGCTTTCTTT CASSFESVNTEAFF
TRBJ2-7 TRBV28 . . TGTGCCAGCAGTTTAGGCGGGGCGCCCCACGAGCAGTACTTC CASSLGGAPHEQYF
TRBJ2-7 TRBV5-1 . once TGCGCCAGCAGCACAGGGTCCTACGAGCAGTACTTC CASSTGSYEQYF
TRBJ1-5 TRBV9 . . TGTGCCAGCAGCGTTCAGCCGGGTCAGCCCCAGCATTTT CASSVQPGQPQHF
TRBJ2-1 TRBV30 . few TGTGCCTGGACGAGCCTCGGCGGGGCCTACAATGAGCAGTTCTTC CAWTSLGGAYNEQFF
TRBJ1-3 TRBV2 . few TGTGCCAGGAAGGAGGGAAACACCATATATTTT CARKEGNTIYF
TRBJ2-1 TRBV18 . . TGTGCCAGCTCACCGATCTCTACGGTAGAGCAGTTCTTC CASSPISTVEQFF
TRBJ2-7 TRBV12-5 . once TGTGCTAGTGGTTGGCTGGAGAGAACGGACGAGCAGTACTTC CASGWLERTDEQYF
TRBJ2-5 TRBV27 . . TGTGCCAGCAGGGGACACCCACTCAGGGAGGAGACCCAGTACTTC CASRGHPLREETQYF
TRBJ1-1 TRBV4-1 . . TGCGCCAGCAGCCAAGCGTGGGCAGCTCTAATGAACACTGAAGCTTTCTTT CASSQAWAALMNTEAFF
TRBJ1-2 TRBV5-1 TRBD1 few TGCGCCAGCAGCAGGGGACAGGAGAGCTATGGCTACACCTTC CASSRGQESYGYTF
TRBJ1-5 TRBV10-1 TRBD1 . TGCGCCAGCAGTGAGAACCGGGACAGGGAATACAATCAGCCCCAGCATTTT CASSENRDREYNQPQHF
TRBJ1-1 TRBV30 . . TGTGCCTGGACGGTCTCGAAGACAGCTATGAACACTGAAGCTTTCTTT CAWTVSKTAMNTEAFF
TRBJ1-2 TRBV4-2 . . TGTGCCAGCAGCCAAGATTGGGGGGACCGGGAGAAAGGCTACACCTTC CASSQDWGDREKGYTF
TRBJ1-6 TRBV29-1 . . TGCAGCGTTGGGGAGGGAAACTATAATTCACCCCTCCACTTT CSVGEGNYNSPLHF
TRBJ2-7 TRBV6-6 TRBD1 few TGTGCCAGCAGTTCCCAGGGACAGAGCTACGAGCAGTACTTC CASSSQGQSYEQYF
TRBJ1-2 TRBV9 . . TGTGCCAGCAGCCCTTCCGGGAACTATGGCTACACCTTC CASSPSGNYGYTF
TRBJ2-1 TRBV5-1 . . TGCGCCAGCAGCTTGGCCCTCCTAGCGTCAACCTACAATGAGCAGTTCTTC CASSLALLASTYNEQFF
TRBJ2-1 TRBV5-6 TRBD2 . TGTGCCAGCAGCTTAGGTCTAGCGGCTTACAATGAGCAGTTCTTC CASSLGLAAYNEQFF
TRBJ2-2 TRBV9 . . TGTGCCAGCAGCGTTCGAAGCCCGGGCACCGGGGAGCTGTTTTTT CASSVRSPGTGELFF
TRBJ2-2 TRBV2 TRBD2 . TGTGCCAGCGTTGGGGGGCGGGAGGGTTACACCGGGGAGCTGTTTTTT CASVGGREGYTGELFF
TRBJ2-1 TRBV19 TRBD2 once TGTGCCAGCTCGCTTCAGACTAGCGGGAGCAACAATGAGCAGTTCTTC CASSLQTSGSNNEQFF
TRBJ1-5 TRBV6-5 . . TGTGCCAGCAGTTTTGGACAGCACAATCAGCCCCAGCATTTT CASSFGQHNQPQHF
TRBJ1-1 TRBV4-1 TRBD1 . TGCGCCAGCAGCCCCCCGGACAGGGGGCTGGGGACTGAAGCTTTCTTT CASSPPDRGLGTEAFF
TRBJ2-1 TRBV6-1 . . TGTGCCAGCAGTGAATCTGGGGGCAACGAGCAGTTCTTC CASSESGGNEQFF
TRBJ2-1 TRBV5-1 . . TGCGCCAGCAGCGCCATTAAACAGGACAATGAGCAGTTCTTC CASSAIKQDNEQFF
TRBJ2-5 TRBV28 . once TGTGCCAGCAGTCCCCGCCCCGCGGGATTACAAGAGACCCAGTACTTC CASSPRPAGLQETQYF
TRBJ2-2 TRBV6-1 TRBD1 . TGTGCCAGCAGGACAGGGGGAGTCACCGGGGAGCTGTTTTTT CASRTGGVTGELFF
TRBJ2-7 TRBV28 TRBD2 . TGTGCCAGTATGACCAGCGGGATGACAACCTACGAGCAGTACTTC CASMTSGMTTYEQYF
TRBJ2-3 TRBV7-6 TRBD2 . TGTGCCAGCAGCTTAGGGGCGGCGGGGGGCACAGATACGCAGTATTTT CASSLGAAGGTDTQYF
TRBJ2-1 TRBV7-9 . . TGTGCCAGCAGCCCCGGACTACCGTCCTACAATGAGCAGTTCTTC CASSPGLPSYNEQFF
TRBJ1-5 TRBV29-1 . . TGCAGCGTTAGATCTGGGCTCGATAGCAATCAGCCCCAGCATTTT CSVRSGLDSNQPQHF
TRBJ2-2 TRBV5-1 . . TGCGCCAGCAGCTTGCCCCATAACACCGGGGAGCTGTTTTTT CASSLPHNTGELFF
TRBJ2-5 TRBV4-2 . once TGTGCCAGCAGTGATACTACACGGATCATCGTCGACGAGACCCAGTACTTC CASSDTTRIIVDETQYF
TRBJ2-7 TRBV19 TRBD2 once TGTGCCAGTAGTCCCCTTTGGGGGGGTCCTTCCTACGAGCAGTACTTC CASSPLWGGPSYEQYF
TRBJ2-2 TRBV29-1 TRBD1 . TGCAGCGTTTACAGGGGGAACACCGGGGAGCTGTTTTTT CSVYRGNTGELFF
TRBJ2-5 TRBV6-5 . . TGTGCCAGCAGTTACTCTACTTCGGGGTCGCAAGAGACCCAGTACTTC CASSYSTSGSQETQYF
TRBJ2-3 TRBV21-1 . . TGTGCCAGCAGCAAGGGGGTTAACAGGGGAAAAGATACGCAGTATTTT CASSKGVNRGKDTQYF
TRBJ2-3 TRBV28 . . TGTGCCAGCATCCGCCGGGGGTGGGGAGATACGCAGTATTTT CASIRRGWGDTQYF
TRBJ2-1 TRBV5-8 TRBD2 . TGTGCCAGCAGCGCACTTTCCGGGACTAGCGGATACAATGAGCAGTTCTTC CASSALSGTSGYNEQFF
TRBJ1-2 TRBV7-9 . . TGTGCCAGCAGCTCTCCGGGAAGGGTAAACGGCTACACCTTC CASSSPGRVNGYTF
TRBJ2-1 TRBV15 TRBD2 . TGTGCCACCAGCAGAGTAGCGGGGGGCCACAATGAGCAGTTCTTC CATSRVAGGHNEQFF
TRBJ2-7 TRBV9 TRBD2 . TGTGCCAGCAGCGTAGCCCTTCCGACTAGCGGGAGCTCCTACGAGCAGTACTTC CASSVALPTSGSSYEQYF
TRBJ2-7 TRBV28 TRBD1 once TGTGCCAGCAGTATTCCAGGGGGCGAGCAGTACTTC CASSIPGGEQYF
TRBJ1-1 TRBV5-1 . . TGCGCCAGCAGACGGGAAGAACTGGGGAACACTGAAGCTTTCTTT CASRREELGNTEAFF